Each of the 32 T cell receptor beta chains below was sequenced from the same sample in a study of shared clonotypes between healthy human individuals. Naivety among CD8 cells was defined by CD45RO negativity and positive CCR7 selection, thereby excluding terminally differentiated effector memory CD45RA+ cells. Sequenced by immunoSEQ multiplex PCR; TCRdb stores in-frame clones only, minus some. The sample holds nearly 2 million clones, approximately 94% seen once. The sample taken for sequencing was naive CD8+ T cells sorted from blood. The receptors stem from a man aged 18 to 30 in good health.

The count of this clone is one. The chain carries TRBV5-6 and TRBJ2-1; 8 positions match TRBD1. Germline V gene lookup returns CDR1 SGHDT and CDR2 YYEEEE. There are 16 residues in the CDR3. The V and J ends lost 5 bases and 7 bases, in that order; junction bases with no gene match: 14. The CDR3 coding sequence is TGTGCCAGCAGTTCGGGGACAGGACACGTTGGGAATGAGCAGTTCTTC. Amino acid sequence: CASSSGTGHVGNEQFF.

On this clone itself: The sample contains more than one DNA sequence encoding this CDR3. The V gene is TRBV7-9, the J gene TRBJ1-1, with a possible D match to TRBD1 (6 bases). V lost 4 bases and J lost 0, with 9 bases in between. The CDR3 contains 14 residues. Germline values: CDR1 SEHNR, CDR2 FQNEAQ (reference sequence). For the CDR3, the DNA is TGTGCCAGCAGCTCAACAGGGATGAACACTGAAGCTTTCTTT. Amino acids: CASSSTGMNTEAFF.

The V gene is TRBV28, the J gene TRBJ2-3, with D tentatively TRBD2 (6 bases). Germline CDR1 is MDHEN and CDR2 is SYDVKM. V lost 6 bases and J 2 bases, leaving 21 bases between the germline ends. There are 17 residues in the CDR3. This CDR3 is CASRSPSAQTNTDTQYF. The CDR3 DNA follows: TGTGCCAGCAGGTCCCCTAGCGCCCAGACAAACACAGATACGCAGTATTTT.

The chain couples TRBV10-3 to TRBJ2-3; D remains ambiguous. Trimming pared 2 bases from V and 0 bases from J, leaving 3 bases between. Germline V gives CDR1 ENHRY, CDR2 SYGVKD. The CDR3 is made up of 13 amino acids. CDR3 DNA: TGTGCCATCAGTGAGGAAAGCACAGATACGCAGTATTTT. Translating gives CAISEESTDTQYF.

V gene TRBV7-2 combines with J gene TRBJ2-2, with no clear D. Trimming removed 2 bases from V and 2 bases from J, with 6 bases in between. Germline V gene data show CDR1 as SGHTA and CDR2 as FQGNSA. This CDR3 region has 14 residues. For the CDR3, the DNA is TGTGCCAGCAGCTTATCGACTAACACCGGGGAGCTGTTTTTT. Translating gives CASSLSTNTGELFF.

The V call is TRBV4-1, the J call TRBJ1-2; tentatively, D is TRBD1 (6 bases). CDR3 length: 14 residues. Germline-derived CDR1 and CDR2 are MGHRA and YSYEKL. The V and J ends lost 6 bases and 7 bases respectively, with 18 bases between them. The CDR3 region is CASSKGGLDLGYTF. CDR3 nucleotide sequence: TGCGCCAGCAGTAAAGGGGGGCTAGATCTTGGCTACACCTTC.

The genes are TRBV5-4 and TRBJ2-5; no clear D gene. The CDR3 extends over 14 amino acids. Germline CDR1 reads SGHNT; CDR2 reads YYREEE (reference sequence). Trimming cost V 1 base and J 5 bases, with 12 bases left between them. The CDR3 sequence is CASSLTGPAETQYF. DNA for the CDR3: TGTGCCAGCAGCTTGACTGGGCCCGCCGAGACCCAGTACTTC.

The V gene is TRBV9, the J gene TRBJ2-2; TRBD2 matches 8 bases. The CDR3 loop spans 13 amino acids. Trimming cost V 4 bases and J 7 bases; bases outside gene matches: 3. Germline CDR1 SGDLS, CDR2 YYNGEE. CDR3 DNA: TGTGCCAGCAGCCCGGGACTAGTCGGGGAGCTGTTTTTT. Translating gives CASSPGLVGELFF.

This chain uses TRBV27 with TRBJ2-1; weak D call: TRBD1 (5 bases). The V end was cut by 5 bases, the J end by 0 bases, with 11 bases between. CDR1 is MNHEY, CDR2 SMNVEV, per germline (reference sequence). CDR3 size: 15 residues. The CDR3 DNA reads TGTGCCAGCAGTGTTGGGGCTTCCTCCTACAATGAGCAGTTCTTC. Its translation: CASSVGASSYNEQFF.

V and J are TRBV6-6 and TRBJ2-7; D possibly corresponds to TRBD2 (5 bases). Trimming cost V 8 bases and J 0 bases, with 11 bases left between them. Per germline, CDR1 MNHNY and CDR2 SVGAGI (reference sequence). The CDR3 covers 13 residues. The CDR3 sequence is CASFGGSSYEQYF. CDR3 in DNA: TGTGCCAGCTTCGGTGGGAGCTCCTACGAGCAGTACTTC.

The chain uses TRBV6-5 and TRBJ2-2; D call uncertain. The germline gives CDR1 MNHEY, CDR2 SVGAGI. Trimming shortened V by 7 bases and J by 2 bases, and 14 bases separated the two germline ends. The CDR3 contains 15 residues. Here the CDR3 DNA reads TGTGCCAGCACTTATTCGTTTCCCAACACCGGGGAGCTGTTTTTT. It encodes CASTYSFPNTGELFF.

This clone was seen more than once but under ten times. V and J are TRBV14 and TRBJ1-2; TRBD1 agrees at 10 bases. Germline V lookup: CDR1 SGHDN, CDR2 FVKESK. The length of the CDR3 is 16 residues. Trimming removed 1 base from V and 4 bases from J; junction bases left unmatched: 6. CDR3 DNA: TGTGCCAGCAGCCAAGGCGGACAGGGGGACATCTATGGCTACACCTTC. It codes for CASSQGGQGDIYGYTF.

This chain joins TRBV7-9 and TRBJ2-5, with D perhaps TRBD1 or TRBD2 (5 bases each). The end of the DNA is better explained by TRBJ2-7, so the J call may be wrong. This CDR3 region has 13 residues. Germline lookup yields CDR1 SEHNR and CDR2 FQNEAQ (reference sequence). CDR3 bases: TGTGCCAGCAGCTGGGTGGGGGACTACGAGCAGTACTTC. The encoded protein is CASSWVGDYEQYF.

The CDR3 loop reads CASSKTEGRSLLSEQYF. CDR3 nucleotides: TGTGCCAGCTCAAAGACGGAGGGGAGGTCCCTTCTTTCCGAGCAGTACTTC. The rearrangement uses TRBV18 and TRBJ2-7; a possible D gene is TRBD2 (6 bases). The germline gives CDR1 KGHSH, CDR2 LQKENI. The V gene lost 5 bases and the J gene lost 6 bases, with 26 bases spanning the gap. The CDR3 consists of 17 residues.

This clone was observed once. DNA of the CDR3: TGTGCCATCAGTGGACCGGGAGACAGTTACAATGAGCAGTTCTTC. Its protein product is CAISGPGDSYNEQFF. The chain couples TRBV10-3 to TRBJ2-1; D may be TRBD2 (6 bases). The CDR3 length is 15 residues. CDR1 is ENHRY, CDR2 SYGVKD, per germline. Trimming cost V 4 bases and J 4 bases, with 14 bases left between them.

The rearrangement links TRBV7-2 to TRBJ2-1; D may be TRBD2 (5 bases). Germline V CDR1 and CDR2: SGHTA, FQGNSA. Trimming removed 3 bases at V and 8 bases at J, with 11 bases between. The CDR3 length is 13 residues. CDR3 sequence: CASSFLPGDEQFF. The CDR3 DNA follows: TGTGCCAGCAGCTTCCTACCCGGGGATGAGCAGTTCTTC.

The V call is TRBV11-2, the J call TRBJ1-4, with a tentative D call TRBD1 (5 bases). Deletions cut 4 bases from V and 8 bases from J, with 17 bases between. This CDR3 region has 15 residues. Germline V gene sequence: CDR1 SGHAT, CDR2 FQNNGV. The CDR3 loop is CASSYQGDGEEKLFF. CDR3 nucleotides: TGTGCCAGCAGCTATCAGGGTGACGGGGAGGAAAAACTGTTTTTT.

The chain has TRBV7-2 and TRBJ2-7; TRBD1 matches 8 bases. This CDR3 region has 15 residues. The germline CDR1 and CDR2 sequences are SGHTA and FQGNSA. J was trimmed by 3 bases and V by 0 bases; bases with no gene match: 4. CDR3 in amino acids: CASSLATGVIYEQYF. The CDR3 region has the DNA TGTGCCAGCAGCTTAGCGACAGGGGTGATCTACGAGCAGTACTTC.

The V and J genes are TRBV5-4 and TRBJ1-1; D gene ambiguous. The CDR3 sequence is 15 residues long. Germline values: CDR1 SGHNT, CDR2 YYREEE (reference sequence). V was cut by 0 bases and J by 7 bases, with 16 bases left in between. This CDR3 is CASSLEEGVSGEAFF. CDR3 bases: TGTGCCAGCAGCTTGGAGGAAGGTGTGTCGGGTGAAGCTTTCTTT.

The genes are TRBV21-1 and TRBJ1-5. TRBV21-1 is termed a pseudogene. The CDR3 is 18 residues long. The CDR3 bases are TGTGCCAGCACCCAAAAAGGGACCGAGGAGTATAGCAATCAGCCCCAGCATTTT. Amino acid sequence: CASTQKGTEEYSNQPQHF.

The chain is built from TRBV7-2 and TRBJ2-3; 14 nucleotides align to TRBD2. Germline V gene data show CDR1 as SGHTA and CDR2 as FQGNSA. Trimming removed 4 bases from V and 3 bases from J; junction bases left unmatched: 3. The CDR3 is made up of 16 amino acids. This CDR3 reads CASSWTSGRRTDTQYF. Here the CDR3 DNA reads TGTGCCAGCAGCTGGACTAGCGGGAGGCGAACAGATACGCAGTATTTT.

Concerning this clone itself: This CDR3 is also generated by other DNA sequences in the sample. V is TRBV6-5 and J is TRBJ1-1, with D hard to call. V lost 4 bases and J 1 base, leaving 10 bases between the germline ends. The CDR3 runs 14 residues. Germline CDR1 reads MNHEY; CDR2 reads SVGAGI. The CDR3 sequence: CASSSSLGNTEAFF. For the CDR3, the DNA is TGTGCCAGCAGTTCCTCCTTAGGGAACACTGAAGCTTTCTTT.

The rearrangement links TRBV6-6 to TRBJ1-6; a possible D gene is TRBD1 (5 bases). This CDR3 region has 15 residues. V was trimmed by 2 bases and J by 6 bases, leaving 11 bases between them. Germline V gives CDR1 MNHNY, CDR2 SVGAGI (reference sequence). The CDR3 loop is CASSYPGGVNSPLHF. The CDR3 region has the DNA TGTGCCAGCAGTTACCCGGGGGGAGTTAATTCACCCCTCCACTTT.

The chain joins TRBV4-1 to TRBJ2-3; D possibly matches TRBD1 or TRBD2 (5 bases each). In germline, CDR1 is MGHRA, CDR2 YSYEKL. The CDR3 length is 17 residues. V was clipped by 1 base and J by 0 bases, with 14 bases between them. The CDR3, as DNA: TGCGCCAGCAGCCAAGTCGCCCCCGGGGCTAGCACAGATACGCAGTATTTT. This translates into CASSQVAPGASTDTQYF.

This chain joins TRBV7-9 and TRBJ1-2, with D unresolved. The CDR3 covers 14 residues. Looked up from germline, CDR1 is SEHNR and CDR2 is FQNEAQ (reference sequence). Deletions cut 2 bases from V and 2 bases from J, with 9 bases between. The CDR3 loop is CASSLLGQNYGYTF. CDR3 nucleotides: TGTGCCAGCAGCTTACTAGGCCAGAACTATGGCTACACCTTC.

This clone was detected a few times. The same CDR3 also results from other DNA sequences found in this sample. The V and J genes are TRBV2 and TRBJ2-5, with D uncertain. Trimming shortened V by 2 bases and J by 4 bases, and 2 bases separated the two germline ends. The CDR3 covers 11 residues. Germline V CDR1 and CDR2: SNHLY, FYNNEI. CDR3 nucleotides: TGTGCCAGCAGTGAACTAGAGACCCAGTACTTC. This codes for CASSELETQYF.

CDR3 in DNA: TGTGCCAGCAGCTCAGGGACAGGTCCCCTCTATGGCTACACCTTC. This encodes CASSSGTGPLYGYTF. The gene calls are TRBV11-2 and TRBJ1-2; TRBD1 aligns across 8 bases. The J segment lost 4 bases and the V segment lost 4 bases, leaving 8 bases of the junction unmatched. Germline assignment: CDR1 SGHAT and CDR2 FQNNGV. CDR3 length equals 15 residues.

Turning to this clone: Within the sample, other DNA sequences also encode this same CDR3. The rearrangement joins TRBV9 to TRBJ1-2; 9 bases map to TRBD1. Germline trimming cut 2 bases from V and 1 base from J; bases unmatched to any gene: 0. Germline V gives CDR1 SGDLS, CDR2 YYNGEE. The CDR3 length is 14 residues. CDR3 amino acids: CASSVGQGNYGYTF. CDR3 bases: TGTGCCAGCAGCGTGGGACAGGGTAACTATGGCTACACCTTC.

The CDR3 DNA is TGCAGTGCTGTAGGGGGGAATGAGCAGTTCTTC. Its protein is CSAVGGNEQFF. V is TRBV20-1 and J is TRBJ2-1; D may correspond to TRBD1 or TRBD2 (6 bases each). Trimming cost V 5 bases and J 7 bases, with 9 bases left between them. CDR3 length equals 11 residues. Germline V gene sequence: CDR1 DFQATT, CDR2 SNEGSKA (reference sequence).

Points on this clone: The sample has other DNA sequences that encode this CDR3 too. CDR3: CASSDSYEQYF. The CDR3 bases are TGCGCCAGCAGCGACAGTTACGAGCAGTACTTC. The chain joins TRBV5-1 to TRBJ2-7, with D maybe TRBD1 (5 bases). The CDR3 runs 11 residues. V lost 4 bases and J lost 4, with 6 bases in between. CDR1 SGHRS and CDR2 YFSETQ come from the germline V gene.

The gene calls are TRBV5-6 and TRBJ2-7; weak D call: TRBD2 (5 bases). This CDR3 is 13 amino acids long. Germline V gene lookup returns CDR1 SGHDT and CDR2 YYEEEE. V was pared by 6 bases and J by 3 bases, with 13 bases between. The CDR3 DNA follows: TGTGCCAGCAAATACGGGGTGGGCTACGAGCAGTACTTC. Translated: CASKYGVGYEQYF.

This clone was picked up one time. This chain links TRBV18 with TRBJ2-7, with D possibly matching TRBD2 (5 bases). Germline lookup yields CDR1 KGHSH and CDR2 LQKENI. V was clipped by 6 bases and J by 1 base, with 16 bases between them. CDR3 size: 15 residues. The DNA for the CDR3 is TGTGCCAGCTCCCTTGGACTGCCTGGATCCTACGAGCAGTACTTC. Translated, it gives CASSLGLPGSYEQYF. The full variable domain, rest sourced from reference TRBV18 and TRBJ2-7, is NAGVMQNPRHLVRRRGQEARLRCSPMKGHSHVYWYRQLPEEGLKFMVYLQKENIIDESGMPKERFSAEFPKEGPSILRIQQVVRGDSAAYFCASSLGLPGSYEQYFGPGTRLTVT.